Below are 20 T cell receptor beta chains sequenced from a single sample in a study of beta chain features in type 1 diabetes. These receptors have no known antigen. The study reverse transcribed the entire isolated RNA, so it sequenced expressed TCRB transcripts. Sequencing was performed with immunoSEQ multiplex PCR; in TCRdb, only in-frame clones are kept and a portion is missing. In the table there are hundreds of thousands of clones, about 12% of which are singletons. The study, taken as a whole, reports: All four CD4+ subsets of Type 1 diabetes patients contained TCRB CDR3s that were moderately but significantly shorter.

The sample consisted of naive CD4+ T cells from blood. The receptors were gathered from a woman under 30 with type 1 diabetes.

This clone has a handful of counts. The chain uses TRBV5-1 and TRBJ2-5; 9 bases are shared with TRBD1. Germline V gene sequence: CDR1 SGHRS, CDR2 YFSETQ. The CDR3 length is 14 residues. The J segment lost 4 bases and the V segment lost 3 bases, leaving 4 bases of the junction unmatched. The CDR3 spells CASSWGQGPETQYF. CDR3 sequence (DNA): TGCGCCAGCAGCTGGGGACAGGGTCCAGAGACCCAGTACTTC.

This sequence joins TRBV29-1 and TRBJ2-7; D possibly corresponds to TRBD1 (5 bases). The CDR3 sequence is 14 residues long. CDR1 and CDR2 from the germline V gene are SQVTM and ANQGSEA. Trimming removed 2 bases at V and 7 bases at J, with 18 bases between. DNA of the CDR3: TGCAGCGTTGAATGGTTCCCGACAGTGGGAGAGCAGTACTTC. It yields the protein CSVEWFPTVGEQYF.

The V call is TRBV7-6, the J call TRBJ2-1; 10 nucleotides match TRBD2. CDR1 and CDR2 from the germline V gene are SGHVS and FNYEAQ. The CDR3 sequence is 15 residues long. J gave up 8 bases and V 5 bases, and 9 bases lay outside the gene matches. CDR3 nucleotide sequence: TGTGCCAGCAGCCCGCTAGCGGGAGATTCCTATGAGCAGTTCTTC. Translation: CASSPLAGDSYEQFF.

This clone has more than one count but fewer than ten. V and J are TRBV28 and TRBJ2-2; TRBD2 is a possible D gene (5 bases). The CDR3 covers 11 residues. Germline loops: CDR1 MDHEN, CDR2 SYDVKM. V lost 10 bases, J lost 5 bases, and 8 bases lay in between. CDR3 coding DNA: TGTGCCATCACGGGGACCGGGGAGCTGTTTTTT. Its translation is CAITGTGELFF.

In this sample, this clone turned up a few times. The chain combines TRBV13 with TRBJ2-5; TRBD1 agrees at 8 bases. The length of the CDR3 is 15 residues. CDR1 PRHDT and CDR2 FYEKMQ come from the germline V gene (reference sequence). V trimming: 5 bases; J trimming: 4 bases; junction bases outside the gene matches: 9. The CDR3, as DNA: TGTGCCAGCAGCCCGGAGCAGGGGGCCAGAGAGACCCAGTACTTC. Its translation: CASSPEQGARETQYF.

CDR3 amino acids: CAWSVGRTGAYEQYF. As DNA, the CDR3 is TGTGCCTGGAGTGTTGGCCGGACAGGGGCCTACGAGCAGTACTTC. V and J are TRBV30 and TRBJ2-7, with TRBD1 matching over 9 bases. Trimming removed 0 bases from V and 2 bases from J; junction bases left unmatched: 5. CDR3 length equals 15 residues. Germline assignment: CDR1 GTSNPN and CDR2 SVGIG (reference sequence).

The rearrangement uses TRBV7-9 and TRBJ2-7, with TRBD1 identical over 7 bases. Germline CDR1 and CDR2: SEHNR and FQNEAQ (reference sequence). The CDR3 is 15 residues long. V was clipped by 5 bases and J by 2 bases; unmatched bases: 9. CDR3 loop: CASSPDREGTYEQYF. Written as DNA, the CDR3 is TGTGCCAGCAGCCCAGACAGGGAAGGGACCTACGAGCAGTACTTC.

This clone was recorded a few times. This sequence joins TRBV5-1 and TRBJ2-1; tentatively, D is TRBD1 (5 bases). This CDR3 contains 14 residues. The V and J ends lost 1 base and 6 bases respectively, with 11 bases between them. Germline V lookup: CDR1 SGHRS, CDR2 YFSETQ. The CDR3 spells CASSLYQGGNEQFF. The CDR3 DNA reads TGCGCCAGCAGCTTGTATCAGGGTGGCAATGAGCAGTTCTTC.

This clone was seen more than once but under ten times. This chain joins TRBV14 and TRBJ2-7; the D gene is possibly TRBD2 (5 bases). The V gene's germline CDR1 is SGHDN and CDR2 FVKESK. The CDR3 totals 13 residues. V was clipped by 0 bases and J by 6 bases, with 9 bases between them. The CDR3 reads CASSQEARGEQYF. The CDR3 DNA reads TGTGCCAGCAGCCAAGAAGCCCGGGGCGAGCAGTACTTC. Supplemented by reference TRBV14 and TRBJ2-7, the full variable domain reads EAGVTQFPSHSVIEKGQTVTLRCDPISGHDNLYWYRRVMGKEIKFLLHFVKESKQDESGMPNNRFLAERTGGTYSTLKVQPAELEDSGVYFCASSQEARGEQYFGPGTRLTVT.

This clone turned up a few times. The rearrangement uses TRBV11-2 and TRBJ2-5, with 11 bases lining up with TRBD2. The CDR3 loop spans 16 amino acids. Germline assignment: CDR1 SGHAT and CDR2 FQNNGV. The V segment lost 6 bases and the J segment 2 bases; nucleotides outside the gene matches: 8. CDR3 sequence (DNA): TGTGCCAGCAGTCGCACAAGACTAGCGGGGCAAGAGACCCAGTACTTC. It codes for CASSRTRLAGQETQYF.

This clone was found a few times. The rearrangement uses TRBV5-1 and TRBJ2-1, with 12 positions matching TRBD2. CDR1 is SGHRS, CDR2 YFSETQ, per germline. Unmatched junction bases numbered 7, after V lost 0 bases and J lost 6 bases. The CDR3 is made up of 17 amino acids. The CDR3 DNA sequence: TGCGCCAGCAGCTTGGCCTCGACTAGCGGGAGAGTCAATGAGCAGTTCTTC. The encoded protein is CASSLASTSGRVNEQFF.

This clone was observed once. The chain recombines TRBV14 with TRBJ1-5; 9 bases are a match to TRBD1. J was trimmed by 2 bases and V by 1 base; bases with no gene match: 6. The V gene's germline CDR1 is SGHDN and CDR2 FVKESK. The CDR3 consists of 17 residues. The DNA for the CDR3 is TGTGCCAGCAGCCAAGGGGACAGGGTATGCGGCAATCAGCCCCAGCATTTT. The encoded protein is CASSQGDRVCGNQPQHF.

The chain combines TRBV5-6 with TRBJ2-7; 8 nucleotides agree with TRBD1. This CDR3 comprises 14 residues. CDR1 SGHDT and CDR2 YYEEEE come from the germline V gene. With 0 bases clipped from V and 4 bases from J, the junction kept 3 bases outside the gene matches. The CDR3 reads CASSLEQGAYEQYF. For the CDR3, the DNA is TGTGCCAGCAGCTTGGAGCAGGGGGCTTACGAGCAGTACTTC.

The chain employs TRBV6-6 and TRBJ1-6, with D maybe TRBD1 (5 bases). The V end lost 0 bases, the J end lost 7 bases, and 10 bases lay between the germline ends. Germline-derived CDR1 and CDR2 are MNHNY and SVGAGI (reference sequence). CDR3 length: 15 amino acids. The CDR3 here is CASSYSRQSNSPLHF. For the CDR3, the DNA is TGTGCCAGCAGTTACTCGAGACAGTCAAATTCACCCCTCCACTTT.

This clone turned up a few times. The chain has TRBV4-2 and TRBJ2-7, with a weak D call TRBD1 (7 bases). This CDR3 has 16 amino acids. V was clipped by 0 bases and J by 4 bases, with 16 bases between them. From germline, CDR1 is LGHNA and CDR2 YNFKEQ. The CDR3 DNA follows: TGTGCCAGCAGCCAAGATTTAGCGGACAGGAAATACGAGCAGTACTTC. The encoded protein is CASSQDLADRKYEQYF.

The CDR3 bases are TGTGCCAGCAGCCCACGTAGGACGTTGGGGGCCGAGCAGTACTTC. This encodes CASSPRRTLGAEQYF. This chain uses TRBV7-9 with TRBJ2-7; possibly TRBD1 for D (6 bases). The CDR3 runs to 15 residues. The V end lost 5 bases, the J end lost 6 bases, and 20 bases lay between the germline ends. The germline CDR1 and CDR2 sequences are SEHNR and FQNEAQ (reference sequence).

The chain carries TRBV5-1 and TRBJ2-5; D is unclear. Germline CDR1 reads SGHRS; CDR2 reads YFSETQ. The CDR3 has 14 amino acids. The V and J ends lost 4 bases and 2 bases respectively, with 12 bases between them. CDR3 DNA: TGCGCCAGCAGCCCTGGAGTTGGTCAAGAGACCCAGTACTTC. This codes for CASSPGVGQETQYF.

The chain couples TRBV7-3 to TRBJ2-7, with D maybe TRBD1 (5 bases). This CDR3 has 13 amino acids. CDR1 and CDR2 (germline): SGHTA, FQGTGA. The germline V and J ends were trimmed by 5 bases and 3 bases, with 11 bases remaining between them. The DNA of the CDR3 is TGTGCCAGCAGCACTGCCAGGGACTACGAGCAGTACTTC. Amino acids: CASSTARDYEQYF.

This clone was detected a few times. The genes are TRBV10-3 and TRBJ2-1; 9 nucleotides match TRBD2. J lost 5 bases, V lost 8 bases, and 7 bases had no gene match. CDR1 is ENHRY and CDR2 is SYGVKD in the germline V gene. The CDR3 covers 14 residues. CDR3 residues: CAIRDGTSNNEQFF. Here the CDR3 DNA reads TGTGCCATCCGAGATGGGACTAGCAACAATGAGCAGTTCTTC.

This chain joins TRBV4-3 and TRBJ2-7; 10 bases are shared with TRBD1. The CDR3 contains 15 residues. The J segment lost 4 bases and the V segment lost 3 bases, leaving 6 bases of the junction unmatched. Germline V CDR1 and CDR2: LGHNA, YSLEER. CDR3 sequence (DNA): TGCGCCAGCAGCCACCGACAGGGGGCCCAATACGAGCAGTACTTC. This encodes CASSHRQGAQYEQYF.